The source of this TCR beta chain is a study of siplizumab effects on memory and regulatory T cells. General study findings and limits: Solely a minor proportion of alloreactive clones could be assigned to unstimulated subsets. Contribution to the alloresponse seemed major for naive T cells, which also seemed more diverse than memory cells.

The germline gives CDR1 LGHNA, CDR2 YNFKEQ. This CDR3 spans 15 amino acids. Trimming removed 8 bases from V and 2 bases from J, with 17 bases in between. This table comes from immunoSEQ multiplex PCR, and its TCRdb copy is limited to in-frame clones, with some not included. The table records 100,000 to 120,000 clones, roughly 92% of them present only once. Details on this clone: Its antigen is not identified.

The material sequenced was CD4+ T cells sorted from blood. V usage is TRBV4-2 and J usage is TRBJ2-3; D not certain. The receptor was isolated from a human donor in good health. The CDR3 nucleotides are TGTGCCAGCGGAAAAGCGTTCGGGTCCACAGATACGCAGTATTTT. Protein: CASGKAFGSTDTQYF.